This T cell receptor (beta chain) was documented in a study of blood T cells in healthy people across ages. CDR3 length equals 15 residues. Germline V gene sequence: CDR1 MNHNS, CDR2 SASEGT. Study-level points and caveats: Possibly confounding the expanded clonotype changes was the fact that donor CMV status was unknown.

Turning to this clonotype: The antigen is unknown. One base away lies a much larger clone, so this may be a sequencing read error.

The study isolated at least 7 million PBMCs from each sample. Alongside a J-beta primer mix, a sample-barcoded 5' primer served in a second PCR lasting roughly 7 to 11 cycles. A template-switch adaptor with 12 random nucleotides tagged each cDNA molecule. TCRdb itself ran the 5' RACE reads through MiXCR, one entry per CDR3 protein. The sample shows 870,000 or so distinct CDR3 sequences, about 28% of them seen only once. The origin of this receptor is a woman of 80 years or more in good health. This chain connects TRBV6-1 to TRBJ2-3, with D possibly TRBD2 on 5 matching bases. What was sequenced was blood. For the CDR3, the DNA is TGTGCCCGCAGTGAAAGACTCGGGGGCACAGATACGCAGTATTTT. Translation: CARSERLGGTDTQYF.